The 8 T cell receptor beta chains listed next were all sequenced from one sample in a study of cytomegalovirus exposure and HLA in healthy donors. This table comes from immunoSEQ multiplex PCR, and its TCRdb copy is limited to in-frame clones, with some not included. The sample lists 70,000 to 90,000 clones, about 85% seen once, with about 3% in the top ten. Specimen: PBMCs. The origin of the receptors is a man younger than 40 in good health and CMV-seronegative.

This clone was found a few times. V and J are TRBV6-4 and TRBJ2-1, with 10 bases that match TRBD2. CDR3 size: 15 residues. Per the germline V gene, CDR1 is MRHNA and CDR2 is SNTAGT. V lost 2 bases, J lost 4 bases, and 2 bases stayed unmatched. The CDR3 reads CASSDTTSGYNEQFF. DNA for the CDR3: TGTGCCAGCAGTGACACGACTAGCGGGTACAATGAGCAGTTCTTC.

CDR3 sequence reads: CASTGYSGGDGYTF. CDR3 nucleotide sequence: TGTGCCAGCACAGGATATTCCGGGGGAGATGGCTACACCTTC. The V gene is TRBV7-2, the J gene TRBJ1-2; D perhaps matches TRBD1 (5 bases). The germline V and J ends were trimmed by 7 bases and 6 bases, with 18 bases remaining between them. Germline V gives CDR1 SGHTA, CDR2 FQGNSA. This CDR3 is built from 14 residues.

V usage is TRBV9 and J usage is TRBJ1-5; TRBD1 matches 8 bases. The CDR3 spans 15 residues. V lost 6 bases, J lost 3 bases, and 8 bases stayed unmatched. CDR1 and CDR2 from the germline V gene are SGDLS and YYNGEE. Written as DNA, the CDR3 is TGTGCCAGCAACCCGACAGGGGTCTACAATCAGCCCCAGCATTTT. This translates into CASNPTGVYNQPQHF. Filled out from reference TRBV9 and TRBJ1-5, the complete variable domain reads DSGVTQTPKHLITATGQRVTLRCSPRSGDLSVYWYQQSLDQGLQFLIQYYNGEERAKGNILERFSAQQFPDLHSELNLSSLELGDSALYFCASNPTGVYNQPQHFGDGTRLSIL.

The CDR3 reads CATKLQGGNTIYF. CDR3 sequence (DNA): TGTGCCACCAAACTACAGGGGGGAAACACCATATATTTT. The chain carries TRBV15 and TRBJ1-3; 7 positions agree with TRBD1. V gave up 7 bases and J gave up 4 bases; unmatched junction bases: 4. The V gene's germline CDR1 is LNHNV and CDR2 YYDKDF (reference sequence). CDR3 size: 13 residues.

The chain couples TRBV19 to TRBJ2-7; D possibly corresponds to TRBD1 (7 bases). V was pared by 5 bases and J by 1 base, with 12 bases between. This CDR3 has 14 amino acids. Germline CDR1 and CDR2: LNHDA and SQIVND (reference sequence). The DNA of the CDR3 is TGTGCCAGTAGTGCGGGACAGAAGTCCTACGAGCAGTACTTC. This gives the protein CASSAGQKSYEQYF.

This clone was found a few times. The chain links TRBV5-6 to TRBJ1-2; 8 bases agree with TRBD1. In germline, CDR1 is SGHDT, CDR2 YYEEEE. This CDR3 is 14 amino acids long. The J segment lost 9 bases and the V segment lost 0 bases, leaving 7 bases of the junction unmatched. CDR3 in DNA: TGTGCCAGCAGCTTGGGCAGGACAGGGTTAAGCTACACCTTC. It yields the protein CASSLGRTGLSYTF.

This clone turned up a few times. The chain recombines TRBV9 with TRBJ1-2, with 7 nucleotides matching TRBD1. This CDR3 contains 16 residues. From germline, CDR1 is SGDLS and CDR2 YYNGEE. V was clipped by 2 bases and J by 7 bases; unmatched bases: 14. CDR3 sequence reads: CASSVEGAGRFSGYTF. In DNA, the CDR3 is TGTGCCAGCAGCGTCGAGGGGGCAGGGCGGTTTAGTGGCTACACCTTC.

The V gene is TRBV5-6, the J gene TRBJ1-2, with D maybe TRBD1 (6 bases). The ends were cut back, 0 bases at V and 5 bases at J, with 11 bases in the middle. Germline V CDR1 and CDR2: SGHDT, YYEEEE. This CDR3 comprises 14 residues. The CDR3 bases are TGTGCCAGCAGCTTGGTCGGACAGTCATATGGCTACACCTTC. This encodes CASSLVGQSYGYTF. The whole variable domain, remainder taken from reference TRBV5-6 and TRBJ1-2, is DAGVTQSPTHLIKTRGQQVTLRCSPKSGHDTVSWYQQALGQGPQFIFQYYEEEERQRGNFPDRFSGHQFPNYSSELNVNALLLGDSALYLCASSLVGQSYGYTFGSGTRLTVV.